This T cell receptor (beta chain) came from a study of immune evolution from preneoplasia to lung adenocarcinoma (TCRdb year 2021). The study in broad terms: HLA loss of heterozygosity was observed in roughly 6.6%, 14% and 36% of AIS, MIA and ADC lesions, respectively, and was not observed in any AAH lesions. The study used immune gene expression, TCR sequencing and multiplex immunofluorescence to profile the immune contexture of lung adenocarcinoma precursors and invasive adenocarcinoma. Class I HLA alleles were inferred from exome data with POLYSOLVER, and allele-specific HLA loss was detected with LOHHLA. According to the study, 105 samples went through TCR sequencing. The overall cohort comprised 55 or so patients with pulmonary nodules who underwent surgical resection. Sample size was determined by specimen availability and not by a prior power calculation. TCR sequencing data were obtained from 51 patients. The immune data were combined with whole exome sequencing and methylation data from the same cohort of nodules. Resected precursor lesions (AAH, AIS, MIA) and invasive adenocarcinomas were compared with paired morphologically normal lung tissue. Broader findings and caveats from the paper: Compared with EGFR-mutant or double wild-type lesions, KRAS-mutant nodules had the highest T cell clonality. Top T cell clone frequencies were highest in normal lung and appeared to decrease progressively from AAH through AIS, MIA and invasive adenocarcinoma. Normal lung showed the highest clonality, whereas later-stage lesions appeared to have higher T cell density and diversity but lower clonality. Because all patients came from Japan and China, whether the findings apply to Western populations was uncertain. The findings were based on association rather than direct causation, and larger cohorts with long-term follow-up and longitudinal biopsies were deemed needed.

The CDR3 starts with the cysteine, ends with the phenylalanine, and has 12 residues. The only DNA kept is the CDR3, 36 bases in frame from the first base. V has 4 bases trimmed and J has 7 bases trimmed; junction bases matching no gene number 1. The germline V gene specifies SGHTA as CDR1 and FQGNSA as CDR2. Points on this clone: What antigen it recognizes has not been identified. The input lacks base qualities; no much larger clone sits a single base away.

TCR beta CDR3 regions were sequenced from DNA using the immunoSEQ hsTCRbeta Kit. Processing in the source paper ran as follows. The ImmunoSEQ Analyzer was used to analyse the TCR sequencing data. T cell clonality was defined as 1 minus Pielou's evenness, as computed on productive rearrangements. The inverse Simpson index, applied to productive templates, was used to measure T cell diversity. T cell density was expressed as TCR beta template counts normalized to usable DNA, with usable DNA estimated by amplifying and sequencing housekeeping genes. TCR metrics were compared across histologic stages using two-sided Kruskal-Wallis tests. TCRdb obtained this table from immuneACCESS and retained in-frame rearrangements with V and J assigned. These tables miss some clones; where compared with another copy, unresolved V genes account for less than half of the shortfall, and the remainder is unexplained. V, J and clone size reflect that table, while D and trimming were determined from the DNA. The sample table records 5,600 or so clones; 70% to 80% of these occur just once. More than 7.5% of the sample is held by the ten biggest clonotypes.

Resection was performed on patients in Japan or China between about 2013 and 2018. The histologic diagnosis of each case was independently confirmed on H&E slides by two lung cancer pathologists. To enrich premalignant or tumor cells for nucleic acid extraction, macro-dissection was performed after pathologic assessment. FFPE tissue was used for DNA isolation with the AllPrep DNA/RNA FFPE Kit. The chain links TRBV7-2 with TRBJ2-1; TRBD1 fits 7 bases in the junction. Sequencing was done on a sample of FFPE lung adenocarcinoma in situ tissue. According to the study, the label for this sample's cell subset or site signals: preinvasive adenocarcinoma in situ (AIS). This receptor was identified in a person in their sixties or seventies with lung adenocarcinoma. The CDR3 loop reads CASSSTGNEQFF. DNA sequence: TGTGCCAGCAGCTCGACAGGGAATGAGCAGTTCTTC.